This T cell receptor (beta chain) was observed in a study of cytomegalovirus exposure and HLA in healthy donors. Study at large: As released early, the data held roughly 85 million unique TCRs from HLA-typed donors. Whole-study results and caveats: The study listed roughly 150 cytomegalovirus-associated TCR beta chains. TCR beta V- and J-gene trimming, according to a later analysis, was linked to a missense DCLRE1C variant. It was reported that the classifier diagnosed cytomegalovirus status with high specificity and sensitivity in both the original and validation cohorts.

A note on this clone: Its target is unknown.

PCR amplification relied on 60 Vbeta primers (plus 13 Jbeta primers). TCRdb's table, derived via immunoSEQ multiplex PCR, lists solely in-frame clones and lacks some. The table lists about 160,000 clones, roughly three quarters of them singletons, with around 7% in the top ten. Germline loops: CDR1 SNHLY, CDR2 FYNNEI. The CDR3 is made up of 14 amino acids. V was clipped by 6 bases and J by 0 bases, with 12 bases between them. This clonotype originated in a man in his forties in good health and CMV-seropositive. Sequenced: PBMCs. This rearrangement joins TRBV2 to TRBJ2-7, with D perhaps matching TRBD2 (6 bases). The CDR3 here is CASRREVTSYEQYF. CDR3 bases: TGTGCCAGCAGAAGGGAGGTTACCTCCTACGAGCAGTACTTC.